Following are 23 T cell receptor beta chains from one sample sequenced in a study of T-cell memory formation after mild COVID-19. TCRdb redid the calling of the 5' RACE reads with MiXCR, one entry per CDR3 protein. The sample shows about 140,000 distinct CDR3 sequences, about 14% of them seen only once. Sequenced: PBMCs or a T cell subset sorted from them (not recorded which). The source is an adult woman who had mild COVID-19 (a few samples of this study predate the infection). Cell type and time point are not known.

This sequence joins TRBV12-3 or TRBV12-4 and TRBJ1-2; 9 nucleotides match TRBD1. V lost 5 bases to trimming and J lost 1 base; unmatched junction nucleotides: 11. This CDR3 has 17 amino acids. The CDR3 is CASSGPGTGSNNYGYTF. CDR3 nucleotide sequence: TGTGCCAGCAGTGGTCCCGGGACAGGGAGTAATAACTATGGCTACACCTTC.

There are a few counts of this clonotype. The chain links TRBV7-2 to TRBJ2-7; D might be TRBD2 (6 bases). CDR1 and CDR2 from the germline V gene are SGHTA and FQGNSA. CDR3 length equals 14 residues. V was shortened by 3 bases and J by 3 bases, with 12 bases between the two germline ends. DNA for the CDR3: TGTGCCAGCAGCTTTCCGGGACTGAACTACGAGCAGTACTTC. Its translation: CASSFPGLNYEQYF.

CDR3: CATRDSLAKNIQYF. The CDR3 nucleotides read TGTGCCACCAGAGACAGTTTAGCCAAAAACATTCAGTACTTC. The V gene is TRBV15, the J gene TRBJ2-4, with D perhaps TRBD1 (5 bases). The CDR3 runs 14 residues. V gave up 6 bases and J gave up 0 bases, with 9 bases separating them. Germline-derived CDR1 and CDR2 are LNHNV and YYDKDF (reference sequence).

This clonotype was recorded many times. The chain is built from TRBV7-2 and TRBJ2-3, with TRBD1 matching 10 bases. The CDR3 covers 14 residues. With 5 bases clipped from V and 6 bases from J, the junction kept 5 bases outside the gene matches. Germline loops: CDR1 SGHTA, CDR2 FQGNSA. CDR3 in amino acids: CASSPDRGGDTQYF. As DNA, the CDR3 is TGTGCCAGCAGCCCGGACAGGGGGGGGGATACGCAGTATTTT.

The CDR3 loop reads CAGDRDKRNEQFF. The CDR3 region has the DNA TGCGCCGGGGACCGGGACAAGCGAAATGAGCAGTTCTTC. The genes are TRBV23-1 and TRBJ2-1; D perhaps matches TRBD1 (6 bases). TRBV23-1 is assigned to the ORF class and has an uncertain function. V was shortened by 11 bases and J by 7 bases, with 18 bases between the two germline ends. CDR3 length: 13 residues.

The chain is built from TRBV5-1 and TRBJ1-1; TRBD1 matches at 8 bases. J was trimmed by 1 base and V by 4 bases; bases with no gene match: 0. This CDR3 spans 13 amino acids. The germline V gene encodes CDR1 SGHRS and CDR2 YFSETQ. Here the CDR3 reads CASSDRGNTEAFF. As DNA, the CDR3 is TGCGCCAGCAGCGACAGGGGGAACACTGAAGCTTTCTTT.

This clonotype was detected a few times. V is TRBV2 and J is TRBJ1-2; a possible D gene is TRBD1 (6 bases). The germline V and J ends were trimmed by 4 bases and 2 bases, with 20 bases remaining between them. The CDR3 covers 17 residues. Per the germline V gene, CDR1 is SNHLY and CDR2 is FYNNEI. CDR3 nucleotide sequence: TGTGCCAGCAGTGTGGGTGCGTCAGGGGCATTGAACTATGGCTACACCTTC. This gives the protein CASSVGASGALNYGYTF.

The chain recombines TRBV7-2 with TRBJ2-3; the match to TRBD2 covers 7 bases. The CDR3 consists of 17 residues. Per the germline V gene, CDR1 is SGHTA and CDR2 is FQGNSA. The ends lost 3 bases at V and 6 bases at J; junction bases unmatched: 15. CDR3 sequence: CASSFSAGIERRDTQYF. CDR3 DNA sequence: TGTGCCAGCAGCTTTTCAGCGGGAATTGAGCGTCGGGATACGCAGTATTTT. The variable domain in full, with the rest retrieved from reference TRBV7-2 and TRBJ2-3, is GAGVSQSPSNKVTEKGKDVELRCDPISGHTALYWYRQSLGQGLEFLIYFQGNSAPDKSGLPSDRFSAERTGGSVSTLTIQRTQQEDSAVYLCASSFSAGIERRDTQYFGPGTRLTVL.

This clonotype has only a few counts. The chain combines TRBV19 with TRBJ1-5, with TRBD1 as a possible D gene (6 bases). Germline CDR1 is LNHDA and CDR2 is SQIVND (reference sequence). Trimming pared 5 bases from V and 7 bases from J, leaving 18 bases between. The CDR3 has 15 residues. The CDR3: CASSFPGEGEQPQHF. The CDR3 DNA reads as TGTGCCAGTAGTTTCCCCGGGGAGGGGGAACAGCCCCAGCATTTT.

This clonotype was recorded at least ten times. V usage is TRBV5-1 and J usage is TRBJ1-4; D is uncertain. Trimming left V 3 bases short and J 5 bases short, with 17 bases between. There are 16 residues in the CDR3. Germline CDR1 is SGHRS and CDR2 is YFSETQ. The DNA for the CDR3 is TGCGCCAGCAGCTCTACCGGGAGCCCGGGGAATGAAAAACTGTTTTTT. Its translation is CASSSTGSPGNEKLFF. Full variable domain (remainder filled in from reference TRBV5-1 and TRBJ1-4): KAGVTQTPRYLIKTRGQQVTLSCSPISGHRSVSWYQQTPGQGLQFLFEYFSETQRNKGNFPGRFSGRQFSNSRSEMNVSTLELGDSALYLCASSSTGSPGNEKLFFGSGTQLSVL.

The genes are TRBV3-1 and TRBJ1-2; the D is unclear. Germline CDR1 and CDR2: LGHDT and YNNKEL (reference sequence). CDR3 length: 14 residues. V lost 0 bases, J lost 4 bases, and 9 bases lay in between. The CDR3 DNA reads TGTGCCAGCAGCCAAGATCTGCAGGCCTATGGCTACACCTTC. This sequence encodes CASSQDLQAYGYTF.

This clonotype was observed a handful of times. V is TRBV6-6 and J is TRBJ2-7; D unclear. Trimming took off 2 bases at V and 4 bases at J, with 12 bases between the two ends. The CDR3 loop spans 14 amino acids. CDR1 and CDR2 from the germline V gene are MNHNY and SVGAGI (reference sequence). The CDR3 loop is CASSYVPDPYEQYF. CDR3 sequence (DNA): TGTGCCAGCAGTTACGTACCGGATCCGTACGAGCAGTACTTC.

This clonotype was counted ten times or more. The chain joins TRBV4-2 to TRBJ2-5; D possibly matches TRBD1 or TRBD2 (6 bases each). CDR3 size: 17 residues. Germline V gives CDR1 LGHNA, CDR2 YNFKEQ. The V and J ends lost 0 bases and 4 bases respectively, with 18 bases between them. CDR3 coding DNA: TGTGCCAGCAGCCAAGATCTCGTCAGGGGCGGGGTAGAGACCCAGTACTTC. This gives the protein CASSQDLVRGGVETQYF.

This sequence joins TRBV28 and TRBJ2-3; D is uncertain. Germline CDR1 is MDHEN and CDR2 is SYDVKM. V lost 5 bases, J lost 7 bases, and 7 bases lay in between. The CDR3 sequence is 11 residues long. The CDR3 coding sequence is TGTGCCAGCAGTATGCTCCATACGCAGTATTTT. Its translation is CASSMLHTQYF.

A few counts support this clonotype. This chain links TRBV12-3 or TRBV12-4 with TRBJ2-7; no firm D call. V gave up 6 bases and J gave up 0 bases, with 9 bases separating them. The length of the CDR3 is 13 residues. Here the CDR3 reads CASSTWGSYEQYF. The CDR3 DNA reads as TGTGCCAGCAGCACGTGGGGCTCCTACGAGCAGTACTTC.

The rearrangement links TRBV19 to TRBJ1-6, with D tentatively TRBD1 (5 bases). Trimming left V 0 bases short and J 9 bases short, with 6 bases between. Germline lookup yields CDR1 LNHDA and CDR2 SQIVND (reference sequence). There are 13 residues in the CDR3. In DNA, the CDR3 is TGTGCCAGTAGTATAGAGGGGGTTTCACCCCTCCACTTT. It yields the protein CASSIEGVSPLHF.

The chain recombines TRBV7-9 with TRBJ2-3; a weak D match, TRBD2 (6 bases). The CDR3 extends over 15 amino acids. The V end was cut by 4 bases, the J end by 0 bases, with 11 bases between. Per the germline V gene, CDR1 is SEHNR and CDR2 is FQNEAQ (reference sequence). CDR3 residues: CASSSGESSTDTQYF. Here the CDR3 DNA reads TGTGCCAGCAGCTCGGGGGAGTCTAGCACAGATACGCAGTATTTT.

V gene TRBV5-5 combines with J gene TRBJ2-6, with 7 bases identical to TRBD1. Trimming cost V 5 bases and J 0 bases; bases outside gene matches: 11. Per the germline V gene, CDR1 is SGHKS and CDR2 is YYEKEE (reference sequence). This CDR3 is built from 18 residues. DNA of the CDR3: TGTGCCAGCAGTCCCTGGGACAGCTTACCCTCTGGGGCCAACGTCCTGACTTTC. Protein product: CASSPWDSLPSGANVLTF.

This clonotype was counted between two and nine times. V is TRBV5-1 and J is TRBJ1-2; 9 bases align to TRBD1. Trimming cost V 4 bases and J 6 bases; bases outside gene matches: 7. The CDR3 consists of 14 residues. The germline gives CDR1 SGHRS, CDR2 YFSETQ. The CDR3 spells CASSERDRDHGYTF. Written as DNA, the CDR3 is TGCGCCAGCAGCGAACGGGACAGGGACCATGGCTACACCTTC.

This clonotype was observed a few times. The chain recombines TRBV10-3 with TRBJ2-2; TRBD2 is a possible D gene (5 bases). Between the trimmed V and J ends, which lost 0 bases and 4 bases, there was a span of 9 bases. Germline V gene data show CDR1 as ENHRY and CDR2 as SYGVKD. The CDR3 is 15 residues long. CDR3 in DNA: TGTGCCATCAGTGAGTCTCTAGGGAGCACCGGGGAGCTGTTTTTT. Translated, it gives CAISESLGSTGELFF.

The chain uses TRBV11-2 and TRBJ2-1; 10 bases line up with TRBD1. This CDR3 comprises 18 residues. The V gene end was trimmed by 0 bases and the J gene end by 7 bases; junction bases not matched to a gene: 12. Germline CDR1 SGHAT, CDR2 FQNNGV. The CDR3 DNA sequence: TGTGCCAGCAGCTTAGATCCCAACCCCCCGGGACAGGGGAATGAGCAGTTCTTC. Residues: CASSLDPNPPGQGNEQFF.

The chain uses TRBV24-1 and TRBJ1-5; D gene ambiguous. Germline V CDR1 and CDR2: KGHDR, SFDVKD. V gave up 2 bases and J gave up 5 bases, with 15 bases separating them. The CDR3 loop spans 16 amino acids. The CDR3 is CATSDSRASDYQPQHF. CDR3 sequence (DNA): TGTGCCACCAGTGATTCCCGCGCGAGCGATTATCAGCCCCAGCATTTT.

The chain carries TRBV24-1 and TRBJ1-4; D remains ambiguous. In germline, CDR1 is KGHDR, CDR2 SFDVKD. V was trimmed by 0 bases and J by 8 bases, leaving 9 bases between them. This CDR3 has 14 residues. CDR3 sequence reads: CATSDLLRQEKLFF. CDR3 in DNA: TGTGCCACCAGTGATTTGCTCCGTCAGGAAAAACTGTTTTTT.